The TCR beta chain under discussion was sequenced for a study of regulatory T cells in long-lasting Graves disease. Overall study: Newly diagnosed Graves' patients had taken antithyroid drugs under 3 months.

This clonotype was seen more than once but under ten times. The antigen is undetermined. Overall study findings and caveats: Having only a small sample size may have limited accuracy.

Both iRepertoire HTBI primers and Arm-PCR of CDR3 regions were used to build the TCR beta libraries. TCRdb independently ran MiXCR on the multiplex PCR reads; one entry per CDR3 protein. This sample has hundreds of thousands of distinct CDR3 sequences, with about 15% found just once. Germline lookup yields CDR1 SGDLS and CDR2 YYNGEE. The CDR3 has 15 residues. The V gene end was trimmed by 3 bases and the J gene end by 10 bases; junction bases not matched to a gene: 9. Specified time point: newly diagnosed GD, antithyroid drugs for less than 3 months. PBMCs provided the RNA from which the TCR library was made. A roughly 10-milliliter sample of peripheral blood was drawn into EDTA tubes. The data were also submitted as part of a second study, on T cells in Graves' hyperthyroidism and ophthalmopathy.

This chain uses TRBV9 with TRBJ2-1; 11 positions match TRBD1. The origin of this receptor is a woman aged 35-65 years with Graves disease. This specimen consisted of peripheral blood mononuclear cells (PBMCs), obtained at new diagnosis, from a patient treated with antithyroid drugs. DNA of the CDR3: TGTGCCAGCAGCGCCACGGGACAGGGGGGACGAGAGCAGTTCTTC. Residues: CASSATGQGGREQFF.